The next 27 T cell receptor beta chains were all read from a single sample in a study of blood T cell repertoires in COVID-19. Clones were sequenced by immunoSEQ multiplex PCR, and TCRdb holds only the in-frame ones, with some missing. Among 15,000 to 20,000 clones listed, around 91% were seen once. The sample comprised peripheral blood. These receptors came from a man in his sixties with active COVID-19.

CDR3 loop: CASSANGGSSYEQYV. The CDR3 nucleotides read TGTGCCAGCAGTGCCAACGGGGGAAGCTCCTACGAGCAGTACGTC. The chain couples TRBV6-2 or TRBV6-3 to TRBJ2-7; tentatively, D is TRBD2 (6 bases). This CDR3 comprises 15 residues. The germline V and J ends were trimmed by 5 bases and 0 bases, with 14 bases remaining between them. CDR1 is MNHEY, CDR2 SVGEGT, per germline.

The chain's CDR3 is CASSHGTDTQYF. Written as DNA, the CDR3 is TGTGCCAGCAGCCATGGCACAGATACGCAGTATTTT. The chain couples TRBV11-3 to TRBJ2-3, with no clear D. With 5 bases removed from V and 1 base from J, the gap between germline ends came to 4 bases. Germline lookup yields CDR1 SGHNT and CDR2 YENEEA. The CDR3 has 12 amino acids.

The CDR3 nucleotides are TGTGCCAGCAGCTTACGCCTCCAGGGGACTAACTATGGCTACACCTTC. Encoded protein: CASSLRLQGTNYGYTF. The chain joins TRBV7-9 to TRBJ1-2; D is perhaps TRBD1 (6 bases). This CDR3 is built from 16 residues. Germline lookup yields CDR1 SEHNR and CDR2 FQNEAQ (reference sequence). The V end was cut by 2 bases, the J end by 0 bases, with 13 bases between.

The rearrangement uses TRBV18 and TRBJ2-3; D may be TRBD1 (5 bases). CDR3 size: 15 residues. Germline lookup yields CDR1 KGHSH and CDR2 LQKENI. Trimming took off 1 base at V and 2 bases at J, with 10 bases between the two ends. Written as DNA, the CDR3 is TGTGCCAGCTCACCACGGACATTTTACACAGATACGCAGTATTTT. Its protein is CASSPRTFYTDTQYF.

This clone was observed once. The V and J genes are TRBV10-3 and TRBJ2-1, with TRBD1 matching over 9 bases. The CDR3 has 13 residues. Per germline, CDR1 ENHRY and CDR2 SYGVKD. J was trimmed by 8 bases and V by 7 bases; bases with no gene match: 6. The CDR3 nucleotides are TGTGCCATCAAGGACAGGGGAATTGATGAGCAGTTCTTC. Its translation: CAIKDRGIDEQFF.

This chain's CDR3 is CATSRYVDSPYEQYV. The CDR3 DNA follows: TGTGCCACCAGCAGGTACGTCGACAGTCCCTACGAGCAGTACGTC. The chain carries TRBV15 and TRBJ2-7; a possible D gene is TRBD1 (5 bases). This CDR3 region has 15 residues. Trimming removed 3 bases at V and 2 bases at J, with 14 bases between. Germline assignment: CDR1 LNHNV and CDR2 YYDKDF (reference sequence).

The chain uses TRBV6-5 and TRBJ2-7; no definite D call. There are 15 residues in the CDR3. V dropped 8 bases and J dropped 3 bases, with 20 bases sitting between them. Germline CDR1 and CDR2: MNHEY and SVGAGI. Here the CDR3 DNA reads TGTGCCAGCGGCATCACCCAACAGTCCCTCTACGAGCAGTACTTC. Its translation is CASGITQQSLYEQYF.

Here the CDR3 reads CASLQLANTGELFF. Written as DNA, the CDR3 is TGTGCCAGCCTACAGCTCGCGAACACCGGGGAGCTGTTTTTT. J is TRBJ2-2 and V is TRBV6-1; D remains unclear. Between the trimmed V and J ends, which lost 8 bases and 0 bases, there was a span of 10 bases. There are 14 residues in the CDR3. Germline assignment: CDR1 MNHNS and CDR2 SASEGT.

The chain has TRBV18 and TRBJ2-6, with TRBD1 matching over 9 bases. Germline trimming cut 4 bases from V and 0 bases from J; bases unmatched to any gene: 7. The CDR3 loop spans 18 amino acids. Germline V gene data show CDR1 as KGHSH and CDR2 as LQKENI. The CDR3 spells CASSLLQGAPSGANVLTF. Written as DNA, the CDR3 is TGTGCCAGCTCACTGTTACAGGGGGCTCCCTCTGGGGCCAACGTCCTGACTTTC.

V gene TRBV6-5 combines with J gene TRBJ2-2, with 7 bases identical to TRBD1. After removal of 4 bases from V and 2 bases from J, the junction contained 7 bases not matched to a gene. Per the germline V gene, CDR1 is MNHEY and CDR2 is SVGAGI. This CDR3 is 16 amino acids long. The CDR3 DNA reads TGTGCCAGCAGTTCCCGGACAGGATTAAACACCGGGGAGCTGTTTTTT. Protein sequence: CASSSRTGLNTGELFF.

V is TRBV4-1 and J is TRBJ1-4; no definite D call. The germline V gene has CDR1 MGHRA and CDR2 YSYEKL. This CDR3 has 13 amino acids. V dropped 2 bases and J dropped 9 bases, with 10 bases sitting between them. The CDR3 loop is CASSQSAGQKLFF. CDR3 coding DNA: TGCGCCAGCAGCCAAAGCGCCGGTCAAAAACTGTTTTTT.

This rearrangement joins TRBV2 to TRBJ2-1, with 8 bases matching TRBD1. Losses at the gene ends were 6 bases for V and 2 bases for J; bases not matched to a gene: 6. This CDR3 has 15 residues. The germline V gene encodes CDR1 SNHLY and CDR2 FYNNEI. CDR3 residues: CASREQGGTYNEQFF. The CDR3 region has the DNA TGTGCCAGCAGGGAACAGGGGGGAACCTACAATGAGCAGTTCTTC.

The chain has TRBV5-5 and TRBJ2-3, with D possibly being TRBD2 (7 bases). This CDR3 contains 13 residues. V was trimmed by 5 bases and J by 4 bases, leaving 11 bases between them. Per germline, CDR1 SGHKS and CDR2 YYEKEE (reference sequence). The CDR3 DNA is TGTGCCAGCAGGGGGGGGCCGGCAGATACGCAGTATTTT. Translating it yields CASRGGPADTQYF.

The chain uses TRBV19 and TRBJ2-7; 9 nucleotides line up with TRBD1. CDR1 LNHDA and CDR2 SQIVND come from the germline V gene (reference sequence). There are 14 residues in the CDR3. V shed 5 bases and J 2 bases; nucleotides not matched to a gene: 4. This chain's CDR3 is CASSPGTGPYEQYF. The CDR3 nucleotides read TGTGCCAGTAGTCCTGGGACAGGGCCCTACGAGCAGTACTTC.

The CDR3 reads CASSQERFRGPTEAFF. In nucleotides, the CDR3 is TGCGCCAGCAGCCAAGAAAGGTTTAGGGGGCCCACTGAAGCTTTCTTT. V is TRBV4-1 and J is TRBJ1-1; TRBD1 matches at 7 bases. Trimming at V came to 0 bases and at J to 4 bases, leaving 8 bases not matched to a gene. Germline loops: CDR1 MGHRA, CDR2 YSYEKL. The CDR3 loop spans 16 amino acids.

This clone is a singleton in its sample. The chain uses TRBV12-3 or TRBV12-4 and TRBJ2-5; no clear D gene. The CDR3 runs to 10 residues. The V end lost 8 bases, the J end lost 5 bases, and 6 bases lay between the germline ends. DNA for the CDR3: TGTGCCAGCGCTAGGGAGACCCAGTACTTC. Translating gives CASARETQYF.

The chain uses TRBV12-5 and TRBJ2-5; a possible D gene is TRBD2 (7 bases). Germline V gives CDR1 LGHNT, CDR2 FRNRAP. Trimming removed 1 base at V and 2 bases at J, with 14 bases between. CDR3 length equals 16 residues. CDR3 coding DNA: TGTGCTAGTGGTTTGGAGGGGAGGGGGAATCAAGAGACCCAGTACTTC. Translating it yields CASGLEGRGNQETQYF.

The V gene is TRBV6-4, the J gene TRBJ2-1; TRBD2 agrees at 7 bases. Germline V gene sequence: CDR1 MRHNA, CDR2 SNTAGT. With 4 bases clipped from V and 0 bases from J, the junction kept 9 bases outside the gene matches. CDR3 length equals 17 residues. The CDR3 is CASSAQLASSSYNEQFF. In nucleotides, the CDR3 is TGTGCCAGCAGTGCCCAACTAGCGTCGAGCTCCTACAATGAGCAGTTCTTC.

The chain links TRBV28 to TRBJ2-5; 8 nucleotides agree with TRBD2. With V trimmed by 6 bases and J by 4 bases, 10 bases remained unmatched. In germline, CDR1 is MDHEN, CDR2 SYDVKM. CDR3 length: 15 residues. Written as DNA, the CDR3 is TGTGCCAGCAGGACCCTTAGCGGGGCGGGAGAGACCCAGTACTTC. Protein product: CASRTLSGAGETQYF.

The chain joins TRBV6-2 or TRBV6-3 to TRBJ1-3; D is perhaps TRBD1 (6 bases). The CDR3 is 16 residues long. The V end was cut by 6 bases, the J end by 0 bases, with 15 bases between. The V gene's germline CDR1 is MNHEY and CDR2 SVGEGT. In nucleotides, the CDR3 is TGTGCCAGCAGCTATACGACAGGCCACTCTGGAAACACCATATATTTT. This sequence encodes CASSYTTGHSGNTIYF.

The rearrangement links TRBV5-1 to TRBJ2-1; 14 bases agree with TRBD2. CDR1 and CDR2 (germline): SGHRS, YFSETQ. This CDR3 comprises 17 residues. V trimming: 1 base; J trimming: 4 bases; junction bases outside the gene matches: 4. CDR3 in amino acids: CASSLRLAGGIYNEQFF. CDR3 nucleotide sequence: TGCGCCAGCAGCTTGCGACTAGCGGGGGGGATATACAATGAGCAGTTCTTC.

V gene TRBV7-6 combines with J gene TRBJ2-7, with a tentative D call TRBD2 (7 bases). The length of the CDR3 is 13 residues. Germline-derived CDR1 and CDR2 are SGHVS and FNYEAQ. With 5 bases removed from V and 6 bases from J, the gap between germline ends came to 14 bases. The CDR3 region is CASSTRGGSEQYF. The CDR3 bases are TGTGCCAGCAGCACGAGGGGGGGGTCCGAGCAGTACTTC.

V gene TRBV5-4 combines with J gene TRBJ2-1; 11 nucleotides agree with TRBD2. V lost 4 bases to trimming and J lost 2 bases; unmatched junction nucleotides: 5. This CDR3 is 16 amino acids long. CDR1 is SGHNT and CDR2 is YYREEE in the germline V gene (reference sequence). The CDR3 loop reads CASSVATSGTYNEQFF. CDR3 sequence (DNA): TGTGCCAGCAGCGTGGCGACTAGCGGGACCTACAATGAGCAGTTCTTC. Supplemented by reference TRBV5-4 and TRBJ2-1, the full variable domain reads ETGVTQSPTHLIKTRGQQVTLRCSSQSGHNTVSWYQQALGQGPQFIFQYYREEENGRGNFPPRFSGLQFPNYSSELNVNALELDDSALYLCASSVATSGTYNEQFFGPGTRLTVL.

The chain has TRBV5-6 and TRBJ2-7; 10 positions match TRBD2. V lost 3 bases, J lost 0 bases, and 6 bases stayed unmatched. The CDR3 sequence is 16 residues long. Germline lookup yields CDR1 SGHDT and CDR2 YYEEEE. The DNA of the CDR3 is TGTGCCAGCAGCTCCTTAGCGGGGGGATACTCCTACGAGCAGTACGTC. It encodes CASSSLAGGYSYEQYV.

This clone came up once. The gene calls are TRBV28 and TRBJ2-6; TRBD1 agrees at 8 bases. In germline, CDR1 is MDHEN, CDR2 SYDVKM. The V gene end was trimmed by 9 bases and the J gene end by 0 bases; junction bases not matched to a gene: 16. There are 19 residues in the CDR3. CDR3 in amino acids: CASTPRGTGGYSGANVLTF. The CDR3 DNA follows: TGTGCCAGTACTCCTAGGGGGACAGGCGGATACTCTGGGGCCAACGTCCTGACTTTC.

The chain uses TRBV6-5 and TRBJ2-5, with TRBD1 matching 9 bases. Germline CDR1 is MNHEY and CDR2 is SVGAGI. The CDR3 is 14 amino acids. V lost 6 bases and J lost 7; bases outside the gene matches: 9. In DNA form, the CDR3 reads TGTGCCAGCAGGCGGGGACAGGGAGTCGGGACCCAGTACTTC. It encodes CASRRGQGVGTQYF.

V gene TRBV20-1 combines with J gene TRBJ1-2, with 7 bases that match TRBD1. Germline V gene lookup returns CDR1 DFQATT and CDR2 SNEGSKA (reference sequence). This CDR3 contains 13 residues. V lost 3 bases and J lost 6; bases outside the gene matches: 7. Here the CDR3 reads CSASNDREDGYTF. The CDR3, as DNA: TGCAGTGCTAGTAACGACAGGGAAGATGGCTACACCTTC.